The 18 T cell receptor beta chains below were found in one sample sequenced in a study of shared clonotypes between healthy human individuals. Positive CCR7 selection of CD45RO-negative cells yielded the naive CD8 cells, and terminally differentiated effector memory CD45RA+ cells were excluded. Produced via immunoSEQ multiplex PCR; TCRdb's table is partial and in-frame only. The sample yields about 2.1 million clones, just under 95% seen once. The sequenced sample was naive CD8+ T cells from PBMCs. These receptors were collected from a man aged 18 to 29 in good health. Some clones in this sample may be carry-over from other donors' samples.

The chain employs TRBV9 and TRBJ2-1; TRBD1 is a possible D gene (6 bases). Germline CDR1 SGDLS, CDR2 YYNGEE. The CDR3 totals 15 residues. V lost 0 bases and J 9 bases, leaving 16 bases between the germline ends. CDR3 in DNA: TGTGCCAGCAGCGTAGCTCCCCCCCAAGGGGGTGAGCAGTTCTTC. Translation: CASSVAPPQGGEQFF.

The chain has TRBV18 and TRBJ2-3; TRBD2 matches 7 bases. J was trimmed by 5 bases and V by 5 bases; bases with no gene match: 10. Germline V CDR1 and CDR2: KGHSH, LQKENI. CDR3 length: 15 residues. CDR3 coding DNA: TGTGCCAGCTCAGAACCGCGGACTAGTAAAGATACGCAGTATTTT. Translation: CASSEPRTSKDTQYF.

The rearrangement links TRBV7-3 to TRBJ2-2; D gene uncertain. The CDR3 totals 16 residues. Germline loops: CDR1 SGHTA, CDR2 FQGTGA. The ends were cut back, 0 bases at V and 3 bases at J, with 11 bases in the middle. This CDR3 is CASSLTGYIDTGELFF. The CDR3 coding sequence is TGTGCCAGCAGCTTAACGGGCTATATAGACACCGGGGAGCTGTTTTTT.

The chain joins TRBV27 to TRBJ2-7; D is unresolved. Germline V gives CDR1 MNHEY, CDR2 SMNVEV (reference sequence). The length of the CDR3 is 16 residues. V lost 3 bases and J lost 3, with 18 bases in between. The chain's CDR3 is CASSFSVGNRGYEQYF. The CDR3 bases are TGTGCCAGCAGTTTCTCTGTAGGCAATAGAGGCTACGAGCAGTACTTC.

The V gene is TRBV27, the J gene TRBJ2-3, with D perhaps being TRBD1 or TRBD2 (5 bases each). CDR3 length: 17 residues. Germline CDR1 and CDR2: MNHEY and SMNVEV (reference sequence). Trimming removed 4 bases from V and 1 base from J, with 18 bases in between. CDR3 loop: CASSSGTARGGTDTQYF. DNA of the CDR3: TGTGCCAGCAGTTCTGGGACCGCGAGAGGGGGCACAGATACGCAGTATTTT.

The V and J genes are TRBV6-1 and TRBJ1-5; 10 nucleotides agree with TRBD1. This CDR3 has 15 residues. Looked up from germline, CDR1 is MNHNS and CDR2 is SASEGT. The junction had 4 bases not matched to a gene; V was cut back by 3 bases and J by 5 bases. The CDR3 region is CASSDPTGGHQPQHF. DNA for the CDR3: TGTGCCAGCAGTGACCCGACAGGGGGCCATCAGCCCCAGCATTTT.

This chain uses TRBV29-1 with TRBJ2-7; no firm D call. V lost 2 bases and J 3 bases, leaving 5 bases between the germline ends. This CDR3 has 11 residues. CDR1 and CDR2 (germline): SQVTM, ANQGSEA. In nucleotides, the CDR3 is TGCAGCGTTGAACAGAACTACGAGCAGTACTTC. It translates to CSVEQNYEQYF.

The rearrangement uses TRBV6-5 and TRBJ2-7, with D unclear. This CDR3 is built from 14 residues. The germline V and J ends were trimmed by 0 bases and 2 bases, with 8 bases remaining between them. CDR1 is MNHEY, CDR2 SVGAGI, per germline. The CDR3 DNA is TGTGCCAGCAGTTACTCCTACCGGCCCTACGAGCAGTACTTC. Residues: CASSYSYRPYEQYF.

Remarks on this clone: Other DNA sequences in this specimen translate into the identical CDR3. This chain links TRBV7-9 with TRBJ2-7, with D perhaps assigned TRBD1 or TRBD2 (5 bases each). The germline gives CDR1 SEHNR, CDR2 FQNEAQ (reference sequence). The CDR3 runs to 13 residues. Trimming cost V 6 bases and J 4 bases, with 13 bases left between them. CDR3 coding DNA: TGTGCCAGCAGTTTACCGGGACCTTACGAGCAGTACTTC. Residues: CASSLPGPYEQYF.

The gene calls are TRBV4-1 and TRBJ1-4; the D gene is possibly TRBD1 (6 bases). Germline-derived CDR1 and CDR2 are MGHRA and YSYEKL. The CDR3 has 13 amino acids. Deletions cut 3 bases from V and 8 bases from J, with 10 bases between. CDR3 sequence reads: CASSHRGDEKLFF. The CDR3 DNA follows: TGCGCCAGCAGCCACAGGGGCGACGAAAAACTGTTTTTT.

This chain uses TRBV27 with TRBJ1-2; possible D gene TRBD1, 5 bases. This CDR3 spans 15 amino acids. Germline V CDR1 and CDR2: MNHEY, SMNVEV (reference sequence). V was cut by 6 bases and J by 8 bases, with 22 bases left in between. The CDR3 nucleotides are TGTGCCAGCAGCCTATACCCGGGGCCCTTGGCCGGCTACACCTTC. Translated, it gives CASSLYPGPLAGYTF.

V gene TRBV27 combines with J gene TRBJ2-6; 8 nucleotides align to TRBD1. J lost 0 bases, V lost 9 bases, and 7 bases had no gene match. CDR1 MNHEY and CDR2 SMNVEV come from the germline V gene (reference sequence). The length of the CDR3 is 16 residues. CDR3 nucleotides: TGTGCCAGAACCGGGACAGGTTTCTCTGGGGCCAACGTCCTGACTTTC. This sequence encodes CARTGTGFSGANVLTF.

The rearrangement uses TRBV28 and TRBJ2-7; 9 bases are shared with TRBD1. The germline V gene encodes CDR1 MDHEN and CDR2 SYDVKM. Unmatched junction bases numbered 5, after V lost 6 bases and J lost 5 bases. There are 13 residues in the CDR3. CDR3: CASSLQGANEQYF. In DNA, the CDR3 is TGTGCCAGCAGCCTACAGGGGGCGAACGAGCAGTACTTC.

Here the CDR3 DNA reads TGTGCCAGCAGTCCGGTCCTCAATCAGCCCCAGCATTTT. This encodes CASSPVLNQPQHF. V gene TRBV28 combines with J gene TRBJ1-5, with no clear D. The CDR3 is made up of 13 amino acids. Trimming removed 5 bases at V and 3 bases at J, with 8 bases between. Germline values: CDR1 MDHEN, CDR2 SYDVKM.

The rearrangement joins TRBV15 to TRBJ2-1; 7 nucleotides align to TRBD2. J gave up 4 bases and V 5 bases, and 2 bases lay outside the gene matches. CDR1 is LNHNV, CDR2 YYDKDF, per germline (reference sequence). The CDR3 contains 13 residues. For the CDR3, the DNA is TGTGCCACCAGCGGGGGGGGATACAATGAGCAGTTCTTC. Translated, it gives CATSGGGYNEQFF.

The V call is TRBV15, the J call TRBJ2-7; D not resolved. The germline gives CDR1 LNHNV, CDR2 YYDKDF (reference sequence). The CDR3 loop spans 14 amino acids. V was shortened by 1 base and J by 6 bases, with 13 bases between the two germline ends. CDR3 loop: CATSRARMTGEQYF. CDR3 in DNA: TGTGCCACCAGCAGAGCCCGAATGACTGGCGAGCAGTACTTC.

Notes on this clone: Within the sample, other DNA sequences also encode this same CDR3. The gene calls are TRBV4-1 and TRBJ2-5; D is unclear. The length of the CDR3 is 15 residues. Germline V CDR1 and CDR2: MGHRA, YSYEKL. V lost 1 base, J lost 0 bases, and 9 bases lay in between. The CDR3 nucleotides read TGCGCCAGCAGCCAAGGTTCCGGGTACCAAGAGACCCAGTACTTC. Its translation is CASSQGSGYQETQYF.

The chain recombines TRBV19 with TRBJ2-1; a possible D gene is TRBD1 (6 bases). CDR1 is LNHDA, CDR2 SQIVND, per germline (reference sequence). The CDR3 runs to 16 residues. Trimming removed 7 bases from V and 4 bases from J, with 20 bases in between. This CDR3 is CASKFSGAGAYNEQFF. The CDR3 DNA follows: TGTGCCAGTAAATTTTCAGGGGCAGGGGCTTACAATGAGCAGTTCTTC.